These 29 T cell receptor beta chains share one sample of origin, sequenced in a study of cytomegalovirus exposure and HLA in healthy donors. The PCR employed 60 Vbeta primers together with 13 Jbeta primers. Assay: immunoSEQ multiplex PCR; the TCRdb copy retains only in-frame clones and omits some. The table includes 150,000 to 200,000 clones, 87% detected once. The sequenced material came from PBMCs. Receptors were obtained from a girl less than two years old in good health and CMV-seronegative.

A single count supports this clone. V usage is TRBV30 and J usage is TRBJ1-2; D might be TRBD1 (5 bases). Looked up from germline, CDR1 is GTSNPN and CDR2 is SVGIG (reference sequence). CDR3 length: 14 amino acids. The CDR3 nucleotides read TGTGCTTCCACCGCTTACCAGGGTGCCTATGGCTACACCTTC. This codes for CASTAYQGAYGYTF.

Regarding this clone: Within the sample, other DNA sequences also encode this same CDR3. V and J are TRBV7-3 and TRBJ2-2; D gene unclear. Trimming cost V 6 bases and J 6 bases, with 8 bases left between them. The CDR3 is made up of 12 amino acids. The germline V gene has CDR1 SGHTA and CDR2 FQGTGA. The CDR3 bases are TGTGCCAGCAGTCCCCTTCCCGGGGAGCTGTTTTTT. It specifies CASSPLPGELFF.

This chain joins TRBV5-8 and TRBJ1-5; no clear D. This CDR3 is 11 amino acids long. The V gene's germline CDR1 is SGHTS and CDR2 YDEGEE. Deletions cut 2 bases from V and 9 bases from J, with 6 bases between. DNA for the CDR3: TGTGCCAGCAGCTTTTCAGGGCCCCAGCATTTT. Translated, it gives CASSFSGPQHF.

The chain recombines TRBV27 with TRBJ1-1; D uncertain. Between the trimmed V and J ends, which lost 8 bases and 4 bases, there was a span of 17 bases. Germline V gives CDR1 MNHEY, CDR2 SMNVEV (reference sequence). The CDR3 is made up of 14 amino acids. CDR3 sequence: CASRGSSTSTEAFF. The CDR3 nucleotides are TGTGCCAGCCGAGGATCCTCTACTTCCACTGAAGCTTTCTTT.

The rearrangement links TRBV27 to TRBJ2-5; 10 bases fit TRBD2. Per germline, CDR1 MNHEY and CDR2 SMNVEV (reference sequence). The CDR3 runs 16 residues. Losses at the gene ends were 4 bases for V and 1 base for J; bases not matched to a gene: 6. This CDR3 reads CASSSLLAGGQETQYF. CDR3 nucleotides: TGTGCCAGCAGTTCCTTGTTAGCGGGGGGCCAAGAGACCCAGTACTTC.

The chain combines TRBV27 with TRBJ2-3; D is unresolved. CDR1 MNHEY and CDR2 SMNVEV come from the germline V gene (reference sequence). Deletions cut 5 bases from V and 6 bases from J, with 12 bases between. This CDR3 comprises 13 residues. Written as DNA, the CDR3 is TGTGCCAGCAGTCCACTCCGAGCTGATACGCAGTATTTT. The encoded protein is CASSPLRADTQYF.

The chain couples TRBV7-8 to TRBJ2-2; the D gene is possibly TRBD2 (5 bases). The CDR3 runs to 17 residues. Germline CDR1 and CDR2: SGHVS and FQNEAQ. Trimming left V 3 bases short and J 2 bases short, with 16 bases between. Here the CDR3 reads CASSFYVTGYNTGELFF. The CDR3 nucleotides are TGTGCCAGCAGCTTCTACGTAACGGGATATAACACCGGGGAGCTGTTTTTT.

This clone was recorded a few times. In DNA, the CDR3 is TGTGCCAGCAGCTTAGTGGGTCGGCTAGCGGGGAGTAATGAGCAGTTCTTC. It yields the protein CASSLVGRLAGSNEQFF. V and J are TRBV7-9 and TRBJ2-1; 9 bases line up with TRBD2. The J segment lost 7 bases and the V segment lost 1 base, leaving 11 bases of the junction unmatched. This CDR3 region has 17 residues. CDR1 is SEHNR, CDR2 FQNEAQ, per germline (reference sequence).

V is TRBV19 and J is TRBJ1-1, with D possibly being TRBD1 (6 bases). Germline CDR1 and CDR2: LNHDA and SQIVND (reference sequence). V was cut by 7 bases and J by 0 bases, with 9 bases left in between. The CDR3 has 13 residues. CDR3 region: CASTQGMNTEAFF. The CDR3 nucleotides read TGTGCCAGTACTCAGGGGATGAACACTGAAGCTTTCTTT. The full variable domain, its missing parts supplied by reference TRBV19 and TRBJ1-1, is DGGITQSPKYLFRKEGQNVTLSCEQNLNHDAMYWYRQDPGQGLRLIYYSQIVNDFQKGDIAEGYSVSREKKESFPLTVTSAQKNPTAFYLCASTQGMNTEAFFGQGTRLTVV.

This chain joins TRBV6-1 and TRBJ2-5; tentative D call: TRBD1 (6 bases). The J call may be in error: the DNA end matches TRBJ2-7 better. Germline V gene sequence: CDR1 MNHNS, CDR2 SASEGT. The CDR3 is 13 amino acids. DNA of the CDR3: TGTGCCAGCGGCAACCCGGACAGCTACGAGCAGTACTTC. Its protein is CASGNPDSYEQYF.

This clone was detected once. CDR3 nucleotide sequence: TGCGCCAGCAGCGCGGGGACAGGGGGGTACGAGCAGTACTTC. Protein sequence: CASSAGTGGYEQYF. The chain combines TRBV5-1 with TRBJ2-7; 11 positions agree with TRBD1. The germline gives CDR1 SGHRS, CDR2 YFSETQ. Losses at the gene ends were 4 bases for V and 4 bases for J; bases not matched to a gene: 4. This CDR3 has 14 residues.

The V gene is TRBV6-5, the J gene TRBJ1-2; the match to TRBD1 covers 8 bases. V shed 4 bases, J shed 4 bases, and the junction held 11 bases outside the gene matches. Germline V gives CDR1 MNHEY, CDR2 SVGAGI. The CDR3 runs to 16 residues. CDR3 amino acids: CASSSSQGALLYGYTF. DNA for the CDR3: TGTGCCAGCAGTTCAAGTCAGGGGGCCCTACTCTATGGCTACACCTTC.

CDR3 residues: CASSLGQGVGETQYF. The CDR3, as DNA: TGCGCCAGCAGCCTGGGACAGGGCGTTGGAGAGACCCAGTACTTC. The V call is TRBV4-1, the J call TRBJ2-5; 9 bases are a match to TRBD1. This CDR3 contains 15 residues. Germline V gene data show CDR1 as MGHRA and CDR2 as YSYEKL. V shed 4 bases, J shed 4 bases, and the junction held 7 bases outside the gene matches.

The chain couples TRBV30 to TRBJ1-5; the D is unclear. Germline loops: CDR1 GTSNPN, CDR2 SVGIG (reference sequence). V was clipped by 4 bases and J by 3 bases, with 10 bases between them. The CDR3 contains 13 residues. The CDR3 sequence is CAWNKQHNQPQHF. Here the CDR3 DNA reads TGTGCCTGGAATAAACAACACAATCAGCCCCAGCATTTT.

J is TRBJ1-2 and V is TRBV2, with D perhaps TRBD1 (5 bases). Trimming shortened V by 10 bases and J by 2 bases, and 17 bases separated the two germline ends. This CDR3 is built from 14 residues. Germline CDR1 reads SNHLY; CDR2 reads FYNNEI. The DNA of the CDR3 is TGTGCCATCCCGGTCGACAGAAAAAACTATGGCTACACCTTC. The encoded protein is CAIPVDRKNYGYTF. Based on the CDR3 plus reference TRBV2 and TRBJ1-2, the full variable domain is EPEVTQTPSHQVTQMGQEVILRCVPISNHLYFYWYRQILGQKVEFLVSFYNNEISEKSEIFDDQFSVERPDGSNFTLKIRSTKLEDSAMYFCAIPVDRKNYGYTFGSGTRLTVV.

V gene TRBV4-2 combines with J gene TRBJ2-5, with TRBD2 matching over 8 bases. V dropped 1 base and J dropped 5; count of bases not matched to a gene: 9. Germline lookup yields CDR1 LGHNA and CDR2 YNFKEQ. The CDR3 sequence is 16 residues long. The CDR3 spells CASSQASGGPFETQYF. CDR3 DNA sequence: TGTGCCAGCAGCCAAGCTTCGGGGGGGCCTTTCGAGACCCAGTACTTC.

Written as DNA, the CDR3 is TGTGCCAGTAGTATCCGGCTAGCGGGAGTCTACGAGCAGTACTTC. This encodes CASSIRLAGVYEQYF. The rearrangement uses TRBV19 and TRBJ2-7; 10 bases agree with TRBD2. The CDR3 totals 15 residues. From germline, CDR1 is LNHDA and CDR2 SQIVND (reference sequence). The V segment lost 3 bases and the J segment 3 bases; nucleotides outside the gene matches: 5.

The DNA for the CDR3 is TGTGCCAGCAGCACAGCCTCTCTTTCAGGGGCCAACGAGCAGTACTTC. This encodes CASSTASLSGANEQYF. J is TRBJ2-7 and V is TRBV7-2; tentative D call: TRBD1 (6 bases). With 5 bases removed from V and 5 bases from J, the gap between germline ends came to 22 bases. CDR3 length: 16 residues. The germline CDR1 and CDR2 sequences are SGHTA and FQGNSA.

This rearrangement joins TRBV4-1 to TRBJ2-3; maybe TRBD1 (6 bases). Germline-derived CDR1 and CDR2 are MGHRA and YSYEKL. Trimming removed 0 bases from V and 1 base from J, with 8 bases in between. CDR3 size: 15 residues. The CDR3 is CASSQEQGGTDTQYF. As DNA, the CDR3 is TGCGCCAGCAGCCAAGAACAGGGCGGCACAGATACGCAGTATTTT.

The chain is built from TRBV21-1 and TRBJ2-4; the table's D call, TRBD1, was not checked against the DNA. TRBV21-1 corresponds to a pseudogene. The CDR3 has 13 residues. CDR3 residues: CASSKGQKNIQYF. As DNA, the CDR3 is TGTGCCAGCAGCAAAGGACAGAAAAACATTCAGTACTTC.

The chain recombines TRBV4-2 with TRBJ2-5, with 9 bases lining up with TRBD2. Germline-derived CDR1 and CDR2 are LGHNA and YNFKEQ. CDR3 length: 14 amino acids. With 1 base clipped from V and 3 bases from J, the junction kept 0 bases outside the gene matches. CDR3 in amino acids: CASSQASGKETQYF. The CDR3 coding sequence is TGTGCCAGCAGCCAAGCTAGCGGGAAAGAGACCCAGTACTTC.

The chain has TRBV5-6 and TRBJ1-4; D gene ambiguous. Germline CDR1 SGHDT, CDR2 YYEEEE. V lost 4 bases and J 7 bases, leaving 14 bases between the germline ends. This CDR3 has 14 amino acids. The CDR3 region is CASSPMNGGEKLFF. The CDR3 DNA follows: TGTGCCAGCAGCCCCATGAACGGAGGTGAAAAACTGTTTTTT.

The chain combines TRBV5-6 with TRBJ2-2; TRBD1 matches at 7 bases. Germline trimming cut 5 bases from V and 3 bases from J; bases unmatched to any gene: 7. CDR3 length equals 15 residues. Germline assignment: CDR1 SGHDT and CDR2 YYEEEE. CDR3: CASRGDSPYTGELFF. The CDR3 DNA follows: TGTGCCAGCAGAGGGGACAGCCCCTACACCGGGGAGCTGTTTTTT.

A note on this clone: One end of the junction is discordant with germline, which a read error may explain. V gene TRBV30 combines with J gene TRBJ2-7, with D possibly TRBD2 on 6 matching bases. The CDR3 is 15 residues long. Germline V gene lookup returns CDR1 GTSNPN and CDR2 SVGIG (reference sequence). The CDR3 nucleotides read TGTGCCTGGAGTGTACGGGGGTCCCTTGCCTACGCGCAGTACTTC. Protein: CAWSVRGSLAYAQYF.

The rearrangement joins TRBV5-1 to TRBJ1-4, with 7 positions matching TRBD1. The length of the CDR3 is 15 residues. The V gene's germline CDR1 is SGHRS and CDR2 YFSETQ. The V and J ends lost 4 bases and 6 bases, in that order; junction bases with no gene match: 9. CDR3 sequence (DNA): TGCGCCAGCAGCATAGACGACAGGGCTCATGAAAAACTGTTTTTT. It is translated as CASSIDDRAHEKLFF.

The rearrangement links TRBV29-1 to TRBJ2-7; 11 bases map to TRBD2. J lost 12 bases, V lost 4 bases, and 20 bases had no gene match. Germline loops: CDR1 SQVTM, CDR2 ANQGSEA. This CDR3 has 16 amino acids. The CDR3 DNA reads as TGCAGCGTTGTTGGCACTAGCGGGAGTCCCCAACCAGGGTTGTACTTC. It specifies CSVVGTSGSPQPGLYF.

This rearrangement joins TRBV29-1 to TRBJ1-2; TRBD1 might be the D (6 bases). The ends were cut back, 2 bases at V and 4 bases at J, with 8 bases in the middle. Germline assignment: CDR1 SQVTM and CDR2 ANQGSEA. The CDR3 spans 12 residues. The CDR3 sequence is CSVERTVYGYTF. The CDR3 nucleotides read TGCAGCGTTGAAAGGACAGTCTATGGCTACACCTTC.

The rearrangement links TRBV12-5 to TRBJ2-3; 9 bases are shared with TRBD1. Germline V CDR1 and CDR2: LGHNT, FRNRAP. The trim removed 1 base at V and 4 bases at J, leaving 6 bases unmatched. This CDR3 has 16 residues. The CDR3 sequence is CASGLGDRDSSDTQYF. The CDR3, as DNA: TGTGCTAGTGGTTTGGGGGACAGGGATTCGTCAGATACGCAGTATTTT.

The chain recombines TRBV7-9 with TRBJ2-7; possible D gene TRBD2, 6 bases. The V gene lost 5 bases and the J gene lost 2 bases, with 16 bases spanning the gap. CDR3 length equals 15 residues. The germline V gene has CDR1 SEHNR and CDR2 FQNEAQ (reference sequence). The CDR3 spells CASSPPGGATYEQYF. CDR3 DNA: TGTGCCAGCAGCCCCCCCGGGGGAGCTACCTACGAGCAGTACTTC.